What follows are 18 T cell receptor beta chains derived from one specimen sequenced in a study of blood T cell repertoires in COVID-19. Assay used: immunoSEQ multiplex PCR; TCRdb lists only in-frame clones, some missing. The sample consists of some 59,000 clones, roughly four fifths of them appearing once. The sample consisted of peripheral blood. All receptors come from a woman aged 60 to 75 with acute or convalescent COVID-19.

The chain employs TRBV18 and TRBJ1-2; D is unclear. Trimming stripped 5 bases from V and 2 bases from J, with 12 bases between. The CDR3 is made up of 14 amino acids. Germline lookup yields CDR1 KGHSH and CDR2 LQKENI. The DNA for the CDR3 is TGTGCCAGCTCAGCCCGTTCAGGCAACTATGGCTACACCTTC. It yields the protein CASSARSGNYGYTF.

This clone was counted a few times. This rearrangement joins TRBV4-1 to TRBJ2-7; 9 bases agree with TRBD2. CDR1 is MGHRA, CDR2 YSYEKL, per germline. V lost 4 bases to trimming and J lost 2 bases; unmatched junction nucleotides: 6. This CDR3 comprises 15 residues. The CDR3 region has the DNA TGCGCCAGCAGCCGCCGACTAGCGGATGCCTACGAGCAGTACTTC. Translating gives CASSRRLADAYEQYF.

V and J are TRBV7-2 and TRBJ2-2, with TRBD2 matching over 7 bases. The length of the CDR3 is 16 residues. Germline V gene lookup returns CDR1 SGHTA and CDR2 FQGNSA. V shed 2 bases and J 1 base; nucleotides not matched to a gene: 4. CDR3 nucleotides: TGTGCCAGCAGCTTAAATGGCGGGGGGAACACCGGGGAGCTGTTTTTT. Translation gives CASSLNGGGNTGELFF.

This chain joins TRBV30 and TRBJ2-7, with D hard to call. The V end lost 4 bases, the J end lost 2 bases, and 9 bases lay between the germline ends. The CDR3 runs 12 residues. Germline V gene sequence: CDR1 GTSNPN, CDR2 SVGIG (reference sequence). The DNA for the CDR3 is TGTGCCTGGACCCGCGGCGCCTACGAGCAGTACTTC. Translation gives CAWTRGAYEQYF.

This clone was seen a few times. The chain employs TRBV5-1 and TRBJ1-1; 11 nucleotides agree with TRBD1. CDR1 and CDR2 from the germline V gene are SGHRS and YFSETQ. J lost 3 bases, V lost 4 bases, and 2 bases had no gene match. The CDR3 covers 14 residues. CDR3 sequence: CASSEGQGDTEAFF. In nucleotides, the CDR3 is TGCGCCAGCAGCGAGGGACAGGGGGACACTGAAGCTTTCTTT. Supplemented by reference TRBV5-1 and TRBJ1-1, the full variable domain reads KAGVTQTPRYLIKTRGQQVTLSCSPISGHRSVSWYQQTPGQGLQFLFEYFSETQRNKGNFPGRFSGRQFSNSRSEMNVSTLELGDSALYLCASSEGQGDTEAFFGQGTRLTVV.

The J gene is TRBJ2-2, the V gene TRBV28; no definite D call. The CDR3 contains 12 residues. Germline V CDR1 and CDR2: MDHEN, SYDVKM. Trimming cost V 6 bases and J 1 base, with 3 bases left between them. Here the CDR3 DNA reads TGTGCCAGCAGCCAGAACACCGGGGAGCTGTTTTTT. It specifies CASSQNTGELFF. The full variable domain, in which reference TRBV28 and TRBJ2-2 provide the parts outside the CDR3, is DVKVTQSSRYLVKRTGEKVFLECVQDMDHENMFWYRQDPGLGLRLIYFSYDVKMKEKGDIPEGYSVSREKKERFSLILESASTNQTSMYLCASSQNTGELFFGEGSRLTVL.

The rearrangement joins TRBV15 to TRBJ2-2, with 13 bases matching TRBD2. V lost 1 base, J lost 1 base, and 3 bases stayed unmatched. CDR3 length: 18 amino acids. CDR1 and CDR2 from the germline V gene are LNHNV and YYDKDF (reference sequence). The CDR3 loop reads CATSRGTSGSLNTGELFF. As DNA, the CDR3 is TGTGCCACCAGCAGAGGGACTAGCGGGAGCCTGAACACCGGGGAGCTGTTTTTT.

This clone was seen a few times. The chain joins TRBV6-5 to TRBJ1-5; D uncertain. CDR1 MNHEY and CDR2 SVGAGI come from the germline V gene. The CDR3 runs 15 residues. Between the trimmed V and J ends, which lost 5 bases and 0 bases, there was a span of 11 bases. The CDR3 reads CASSPRHISNQPQHF. The CDR3, as DNA: TGTGCCAGCAGTCCTCGACATATTAGCAATCAGCCCCAGCATTTT.

The rearrangement joins TRBV19 to TRBJ2-3, with 8 bases fitting TRBD2. The V gene end was trimmed by 5 bases and the J gene end by 7 bases; junction bases not matched to a gene: 11. This CDR3 comprises 15 residues. Germline loops: CDR1 LNHDA, CDR2 SQIVND (reference sequence). CDR3 sequence: CASSFTSGGENTQYF. In nucleotides, the CDR3 is TGTGCCAGTAGTTTTACTAGCGGAGGCGAAAATACGCAGTATTTT. Together with reference TRBV19 and TRBJ2-3, the CDR3 gives the full variable domain: DGGITQSPKYLFRKEGQNVTLSCEQNLNHDAMYWYRQDPGQGLRLIYYSQIVNDFQKGDIAEGYSVSREKKESFPLTVTSAQKNPTAFYLCASSFTSGGENTQYFGPGTRLTVL.

V is TRBV11-3 and J is TRBJ1-1; no clear D. Germline loops: CDR1 SGHNT, CDR2 YENEEA. This CDR3 has 11 amino acids. Trimming cost V 4 bases and J 8 bases, with 8 bases left between them. CDR3 amino acids: CASSSAGEAFF. For the CDR3, the DNA is TGTGCCAGCAGCTCCGCGGGGGAAGCTTTCTTT.

The table lists this clone with a few counts. The chain is built from TRBV9 and TRBJ1-4, with a weak D call TRBD1 (5 bases). The CDR3 sequence is 15 residues long. Trimming took 3 bases from V and 6 from J, leaving 15 bases between them. CDR1 and CDR2 from the germline V gene are SGDLS and YYNGEE. CDR3 loop: CASSASGGSHEKLFF. CDR3 nucleotide sequence: TGTGCCAGCAGCGCCTCGGGGGGGAGTCATGAAAAACTGTTTTTT.

This chain uses TRBV11-2 with TRBJ2-5, with D maybe TRBD2 (5 bases). The CDR3 is 14 residues long. V lost 5 bases and J 1 base, leaving 11 bases between the germline ends. CDR1 SGHAT and CDR2 FQNNGV come from the germline V gene. This CDR3 reads CASSASGIQETQYF. The CDR3 DNA is TGTGCCAGCAGCGCCAGCGGCATCCAAGAGACCCAGTACTTC.

This clone was recorded a few times. The J gene is TRBJ1-6, the V gene TRBV6-5; 7 bases align to TRBD1. Germline trimming cut 5 bases from V and 8 bases from J; bases unmatched to any gene: 6. Germline V lookup: CDR1 MNHEY, CDR2 SVGAGI. This CDR3 region has 14 residues. The CDR3 is CASSIGGSDSPLHF. In DNA, the CDR3 is TGTGCCAGCAGTATAGGGGGCTCGGATTCACCCCTCCACTTT.

The CDR3 DNA sequence: TGTGCCAGCAGCGTAGCGGGGGGGGTTTTCAATGAGCAGTTCTTC. Protein sequence: CASSVAGGVFNEQFF. The chain carries TRBV9 and TRBJ2-1; 8 bases fit TRBD2. The germline V gene has CDR1 SGDLS and CDR2 YYNGEE. The ends lost 0 bases at V and 6 bases at J; junction bases unmatched: 5. The CDR3 is made up of 15 amino acids. The full variable domain, with the rest looked up from reference TRBV9 and TRBJ2-1, is DSGVTQTPKHLITATGQRVTLRCSPRSGDLSVYWYQQSLDQGLQFLIQYYNGEERAKGNILERFSAQQFPDLHSELNLSSLELGDSALYFCASSVAGGVFNEQFFGPGTRLTVL.

V is TRBV5-1 and J is TRBJ2-3, with 7 nucleotides matching TRBD1. Germline loops: CDR1 SGHRS, CDR2 YFSETQ. There are 14 residues in the CDR3. With V trimmed by 4 bases and J by 4 bases, 6 bases remained unmatched. In nucleotides, the CDR3 is TGCGCCAGCAGCCAGGGGACAGAAGCAGATACGCAGTATTTT. This sequence encodes CASSQGTEADTQYF.

The chain links TRBV5-1 to TRBJ2-3; maybe TRBD1 (5 bases). The CDR3 contains 15 residues. Trimming shortened V by 0 bases and J by 3 bases, and 11 bases separated the two germline ends. Germline V CDR1 and CDR2: SGHRS, YFSETQ. CDR3 coding DNA: TGCGCCAGCAGCTTGGTTGGGGCGCGAACAGATACGCAGTATTTT. Translation gives CASSLVGARTDTQYF.

The V gene is TRBV5-1, the J gene TRBJ1-3; 8 bases match TRBD1. Per germline, CDR1 SGHRS and CDR2 YFSETQ. The trim removed 3 bases at V and 0 bases at J, leaving 8 bases unmatched. The CDR3 runs 17 residues. The CDR3 DNA sequence: TGCGCCAGCAGCTCGTCGACAGGGGTCCCCTCTGGAAACACCATATATTTT. It translates to CASSSSTGVPSGNTIYF. Full variable domain (missing parts from reference TRBV5-1 and TRBJ1-3): KAGVTQTPRYLIKTRGQQVTLSCSPISGHRSVSWYQQTPGQGLQFLFEYFSETQRNKGNFPGRFSGRQFSNSRSEMNVSTLELGDSALYLCASSSSTGVPSGNTIYFGEGSWLTVV.

The V gene is TRBV11-1, the J gene TRBJ2-7; 9 bases fit TRBD1. With V trimmed by 5 bases and J by 6 bases, 5 bases remained unmatched. The CDR3 contains 13 residues. From germline, CDR1 is SGHAT and CDR2 FQDESV (reference sequence). CDR3 residues: CASSRDREGEQYF. The CDR3 region has the DNA TGTGCCAGCAGCCGGGACAGGGAAGGCGAGCAGTACTTC.